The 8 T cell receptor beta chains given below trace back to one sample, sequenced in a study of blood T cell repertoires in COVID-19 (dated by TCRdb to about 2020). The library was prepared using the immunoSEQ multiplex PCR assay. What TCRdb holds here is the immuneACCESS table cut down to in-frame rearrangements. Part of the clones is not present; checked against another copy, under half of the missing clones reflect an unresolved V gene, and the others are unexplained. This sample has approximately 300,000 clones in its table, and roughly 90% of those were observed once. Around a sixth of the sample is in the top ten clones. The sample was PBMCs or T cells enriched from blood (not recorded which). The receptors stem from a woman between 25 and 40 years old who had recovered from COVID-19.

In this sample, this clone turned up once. CDR3 DNA: TGTGCCAGCAGCCAAGATTTAATAGCGGGGGACCTCTCCTACGAGCAGTACTTC. It yields the protein CASSQDLIAGDLSYEQYF. This sequence joins TRBV3-1 (or the pseudogene TRBV3-2) and TRBJ2-7, with 9 bases fitting TRBD2. Germline V CDR1 and CDR2: LGHDT, YNNKEL (reference sequence). There are 18 residues in the CDR3. V lost 0 bases and J lost 0; bases outside the gene matches: 9.

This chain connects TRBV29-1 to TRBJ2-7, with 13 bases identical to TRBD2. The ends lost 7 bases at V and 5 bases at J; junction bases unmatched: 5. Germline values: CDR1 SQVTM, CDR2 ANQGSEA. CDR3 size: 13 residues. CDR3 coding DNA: TGCAGCGCAGGGACTAGCGGGAACAACGAGCAGTACTTC. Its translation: CSAGTSGNNEQYF.

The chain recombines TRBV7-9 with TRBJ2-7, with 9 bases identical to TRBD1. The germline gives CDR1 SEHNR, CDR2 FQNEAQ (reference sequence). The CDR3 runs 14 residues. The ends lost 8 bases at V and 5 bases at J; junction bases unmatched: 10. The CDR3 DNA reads TGTGCCAGCGGCGGACAGGGGATTATCAACGAGCAGTACTTC. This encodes CASGGQGIINEQYF.

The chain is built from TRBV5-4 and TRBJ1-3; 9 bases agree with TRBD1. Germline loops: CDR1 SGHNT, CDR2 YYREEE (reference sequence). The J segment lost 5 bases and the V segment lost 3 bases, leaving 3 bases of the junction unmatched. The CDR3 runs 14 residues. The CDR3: CASSSGQGRNTIYF. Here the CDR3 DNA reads TGTGCCAGCAGCTCGGGACAGGGAAGAAACACCATATATTTT.

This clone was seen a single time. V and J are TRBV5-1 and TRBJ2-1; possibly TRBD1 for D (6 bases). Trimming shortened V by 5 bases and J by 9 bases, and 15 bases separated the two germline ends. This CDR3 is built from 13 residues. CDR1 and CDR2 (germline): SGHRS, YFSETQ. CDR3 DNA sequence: TGCGCCAGCAGGCCAGGGGAAGGTAGTGAGCAGTTCTTC. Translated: CASRPGEGSEQFF.

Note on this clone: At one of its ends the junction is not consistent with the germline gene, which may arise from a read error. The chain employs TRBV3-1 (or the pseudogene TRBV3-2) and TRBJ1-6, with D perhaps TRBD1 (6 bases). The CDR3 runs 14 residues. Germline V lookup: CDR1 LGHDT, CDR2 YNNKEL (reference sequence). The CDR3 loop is CASNQPGANSPLHF. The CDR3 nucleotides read TGTGCCAGCAACCAACCAGGGGCCAATTCACCCCTCCACTTT.

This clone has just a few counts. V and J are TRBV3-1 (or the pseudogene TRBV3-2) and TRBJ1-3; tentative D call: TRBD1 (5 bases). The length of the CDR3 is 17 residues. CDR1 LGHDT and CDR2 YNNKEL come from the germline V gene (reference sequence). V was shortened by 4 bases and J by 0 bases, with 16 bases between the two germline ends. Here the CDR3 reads CASSPLPTGNSGNTIYF. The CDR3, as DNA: TGTGCCAGCAGCCCCCTCCCTACAGGCAACTCTGGAAACACCATATATTTT.

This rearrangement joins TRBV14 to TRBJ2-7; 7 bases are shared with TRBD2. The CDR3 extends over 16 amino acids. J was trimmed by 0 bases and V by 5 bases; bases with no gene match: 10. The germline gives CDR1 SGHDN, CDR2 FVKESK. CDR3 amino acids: CASSRKGGSPSYEQYF. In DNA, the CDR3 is TGTGCCAGCAGCAGAAAGGGCGGGAGCCCCTCCTACGAGCAGTACTTC.